This T cell receptor beta chain came from a study of naive and memory T cell subsets. Notes on the study in general: Over 90% of naive TCR sequences appeared only once, unlike memory subsets. Naive repertoires, especially CD8, held a few larger clonotypes, possibly memory cells re-expressing CD45RA.

Germline CDR1 and CDR2: SEHNR and FQNEAQ (reference sequence). The trim removed 2 bases at V and 4 bases at J, leaving 2 bases unmatched. The CDR3 extends over 14 amino acids. The beta constant-region primer was an equimolar mix of two oligonucleotides covering TRBC1 and TRBC2. Nested alpha and beta constant-region primers with the SP2 primer drove four PCR rounds on ligated cDNA. TCRdb re-analysed the UMI-ligation and nested PCR reads in MiXCR, keeping a single row per CDR3 protein. The sample carries 90,000 to 120,000 distinct CDR3 sequences, around 15% recorded once. This clonotype was seen more than once but under ten times. Its antigen is undetermined.

The TCR was taken from a human donor in good health. V and J are TRBV7-9 and TRBJ2-1, with 7 positions matching TRBD2. What was sequenced was naive CD8+ T cells from blood. The CDR3: CASSLSSGYNEQFF. The CDR3, as DNA: TGTGCCAGCAGCTTATCTAGCGGTTACAATGAGCAGTTCTTC.